The 30 T cell receptor beta chains below all came from one sample that was sequenced in a study of OX40 agonist ivuxolimab in advanced cancers. The method was immunoSEQ multiplex PCR; TCRdb's version includes in-frame clones alone and lacks a portion of them. The data contain 25,000 to 40,000 clones, 82% of them singletons. Sequencing was performed on CD4+ or CD8+ T cells sorted from blood, taken in a trial of the OX40 agonist ivuxolimab. The receptor source for this set is an adult with an advanced solid tumor such as melanoma, head and neck, liver or kidney cancer.

This clone was seen a few times. The chain is built from TRBV10-3 and TRBJ2-1; D unresolved. V was cut by 2 bases and J by 8 bases, with 10 bases left in between. The germline V gene has CDR1 ENHRY and CDR2 SYGVKD. The CDR3 is made up of 13 amino acids. CDR3 amino acids: CAISENPDDEQFF. The CDR3 DNA sequence: TGTGCCATCAGTGAGAACCCCGACGATGAGCAGTTCTTC.

The genes are TRBV29-1 and TRBJ2-5, with TRBD2 matching 9 bases. The CDR3 contains 15 residues. Germline CDR1 SQVTM, CDR2 ANQGSEA. The ends lost 5 bases at V and 4 bases at J; junction bases unmatched: 11. In nucleotides, the CDR3 is TGCAGCGTTTCTACTTCCCCTAGCGGGGCAGAGACCCAGTACTTC. It translates to CSVSTSPSGAETQYF.

The genes are TRBV6-5 and TRBJ2-1, with TRBD2 as a possible D gene (6 bases). In germline, CDR1 is MNHEY, CDR2 SVGAGI. The germline V and J ends were trimmed by 8 bases and 3 bases, with 14 bases remaining between them. The CDR3 loop spans 14 amino acids. DNA for the CDR3: TGTGCCAGCTCCGGGAGATTGGGCTACAATGAGCAGTTCTTC. Encoded protein: CASSGRLGYNEQFF.

The chain combines TRBV7-9 with TRBJ2-7, with TRBD2 identical over 7 bases. Germline V CDR1 and CDR2: SEHNR, FQNEAQ (reference sequence). CDR3 length equals 13 residues. The junction had 5 bases not matched to a gene; V was cut back by 4 bases and J by 5 bases. The CDR3 is CASSWGGRDEQYF. As DNA, the CDR3 is TGTGCCAGCAGCTGGGGGGGAAGGGACGAGCAGTACTTC. The full variable domain, rest sourced from reference TRBV7-9 and TRBJ2-7, is DTGVSQNPRHKITKRGQNVTFRCDPISEHNRLYWYRQTLGQGPEFLTYFQNEAQLEKSRLLSDRFSAERPKGSFSTLEIQRTEQGDSAMYLCASSWGGRDEQYFGPGTRLTVT.

This chain links TRBV18 with TRBJ2-7, with D possibly being TRBD1 (5 bases). This CDR3 is built from 15 residues. V was pared by 0 bases and J by 2 bases, with 11 bases between. CDR1 and CDR2 (germline): KGHSH, LQKENI. The CDR3: CASSPPGQGPYEQYF. The CDR3 nucleotides read TGTGCCAGCTCACCACCCGGCCAGGGTCCCTACGAGCAGTACTTC.

This rearrangement joins TRBV7-2 to TRBJ2-3; D is ambiguous. This CDR3 spans 15 amino acids. CDR1 is SGHTA, CDR2 FQGNSA, per germline. Trimming took 5 bases from V and 2 from J, leaving 14 bases between them. Here the CDR3 reads CASSTQRSPTDTQYF. In DNA form, the CDR3 reads TGTGCCAGCAGCACCCAGAGAAGTCCCACAGATACGCAGTATTTT.

The sample holds one count of this clone. The chain uses TRBV27 and TRBJ2-7, with D perhaps being TRBD1 or TRBD2 (5 bases each). The ends were cut back, 7 bases at V and 0 bases at J, with 10 bases in the middle. Germline lookup yields CDR1 MNHEY and CDR2 SMNVEV (reference sequence). This CDR3 has 13 residues. This CDR3 reads CASKTGPSYEQYF. CDR3 DNA sequence: TGTGCCAGCAAAACGGGACCCTCCTACGAGCAGTACTTC.

This sequence joins TRBV4-1 and TRBJ1-2, with 9 bases fitting TRBD1. This CDR3 has 17 amino acids. Germline CDR1 is MGHRA and CDR2 is YSYEKL. V shed 2 bases, J shed 5 bases, and the junction held 12 bases outside the gene matches. This chain's CDR3 is CASSQFEQGASRYGYTF. The DNA for the CDR3 is TGCGCCAGCAGCCAATTCGAACAGGGGGCGAGTAGGTATGGCTACACCTTC.

The chain links TRBV7-9 to TRBJ2-7; 7 bases align to TRBD1. Per germline, CDR1 SEHNR and CDR2 FQNEAQ (reference sequence). V gave up 5 bases and J gave up 2 bases; unmatched junction bases: 9. The CDR3 is 15 amino acids. The CDR3 protein is CASSHLKDRPYEQYF. In DNA, the CDR3 is TGTGCCAGCAGCCACCTTAAGGACAGGCCCTACGAGCAGTACTTC. The variable domain in full, with the rest retrieved from reference TRBV7-9 and TRBJ2-7, is DTGVSQNPRHKITKRGQNVTFRCDPISEHNRLYWYRQTLGQGPEFLTYFQNEAQLEKSRLLSDRFSAERPKGSFSTLEIQRTEQGDSAMYLCASSHLKDRPYEQYFGPGTRLTVT.

The chain links TRBV6-1 to TRBJ2-3; 8 bases are shared with TRBD2. Germline CDR1 is MNHNS and CDR2 is SASEGT. This CDR3 has 13 amino acids. Germline trimming cut 7 bases from V and 4 bases from J; bases unmatched to any gene: 4. The CDR3 DNA follows: TGTGCCAGCACTTTGACTAGCGCAGATACGCAGTATTTT. Encoded protein: CASTLTSADTQYF.

This CDR3 reads CASSGASPPYEQYF. In DNA, the CDR3 is TGTGCCAGCAGTGGGGCCTCCCCACCCTACGAGCAGTACTTC. The chain recombines TRBV6-5 with TRBJ2-7, with a weak D call TRBD1 (5 bases). The CDR3 extends over 14 amino acids. With 5 bases removed from V and 2 bases from J, the gap between germline ends came to 13 bases. Per the germline V gene, CDR1 is MNHEY and CDR2 is SVGAGI.

This rearrangement joins TRBV5-4 to TRBJ2-5, with D unclear. Germline V lookup: CDR1 SGHNT, CDR2 YYREEE (reference sequence). V lost 1 base, J lost 1 base, and 8 bases lay in between. The CDR3 is made up of 14 amino acids. The CDR3 sequence: CASSLISSQETQYF. Written as DNA, the CDR3 is TGTGCCAGCAGCTTGATCTCTAGCCAAGAGACCCAGTACTTC. Supplemented by reference TRBV5-4 and TRBJ2-5, the full variable domain reads ETGVTQSPTHLIKTRGQQVTLRCSSQSGHNTVSWYQQALGQGPQFIFQYYREEENGRGNFPPRFSGLQFPNYSSELNVNALELDDSALYLCASSLISSQETQYFGPGTRLLVL.

The chain recombines TRBV18 with TRBJ2-3; D is unclear. Trimming removed 0 bases from V and 0 bases from J, with 10 bases in between. The length of the CDR3 is 16 residues. CDR1 is KGHSH and CDR2 is LQKENI in the germline V gene. The CDR3 is CASSPPNGASTDTQYF. CDR3 in DNA: TGTGCCAGCTCACCACCGAACGGAGCTAGCACAGATACGCAGTATTTT. Full variable domain (missing parts from reference TRBV18 and TRBJ2-3): NAGVMQNPRHLVRRRGQEARLRCSPMKGHSHVYWYRQLPEEGLKFMVYLQKENIIDESGMPKERFSAEFPKEGPSILRIQQVVRGDSAAYFCASSPPNGASTDTQYFGPGTRLTVL.

The chain has TRBV4-1 and TRBJ1-1; 7 bases align to TRBD1. J gave up 5 bases and V 0 bases, and 9 bases lay outside the gene matches. Germline values: CDR1 MGHRA, CDR2 YSYEKL. CDR3 size: 16 residues. Written as DNA, the CDR3 is TGCGCCAGCAGCCAAGATCGGGACCTCAGGGGGACTGAAGCTTTCTTT. Protein product: CASSQDRDLRGTEAFF.

V gene TRBV6-5 combines with J gene TRBJ2-7; 7 nucleotides agree with TRBD1. V shed 6 bases and J 5 bases; nucleotides not matched to a gene: 10. CDR3 size: 14 residues. Germline CDR1 and CDR2: MNHEY and SVGAGI. The CDR3: CASSGTVYLDEQYF. DNA for the CDR3: TGTGCCAGCAGCGGGACAGTCTACCTGGACGAGCAGTACTTC.

The V and J genes are TRBV29-1 and TRBJ1-5; D gene unclear. V lost 4 bases and J lost 6, with 13 bases in between. Germline values: CDR1 SQVTM, CDR2 ANQGSEA. This CDR3 is built from 13 residues. The CDR3 DNA follows: TGCAGCGTTGGGGAGGGTTCGCGTCAGCCCCAGCATTTT. Amino acids: CSVGEGSRQPQHF.

The rearrangement joins TRBV5-5 to TRBJ2-2; D is ambiguous. Looked up from germline, CDR1 is SGHKS and CDR2 is YYEKEE (reference sequence). This CDR3 is 15 amino acids long. Trimming cost V 4 bases and J 0 bases, with 10 bases left between them. CDR3 region: CASSTRTANTGELFF. In DNA form, the CDR3 reads TGTGCCAGCAGCACACGGACCGCGAACACCGGGGAGCTGTTTTTT.

The rearrangement uses TRBV19 and TRBJ1-4; TRBD1 aligns across 8 bases. From germline, CDR1 is LNHDA and CDR2 SQIVND (reference sequence). The V segment lost 5 bases and the J segment 8 bases; nucleotides outside the gene matches: 10. This CDR3 region has 15 residues. The CDR3 DNA follows: TGTGCCAGTAGTGTATCAGGGGGCGTAGGAGAAAAACTGTTTTTT. Residues: CASSVSGGVGEKLFF. The full variable domain, its missing parts supplied by reference TRBV19 and TRBJ1-4, is DGGITQSPKYLFRKEGQNVTLSCEQNLNHDAMYWYRQDPGQGLRLIYYSQIVNDFQKGDIAEGYSVSREKKESFPLTVTSAQKNPTAFYLCASSVSGGVGEKLFFGSGTQLSVL.

The chain has TRBV9 and TRBJ2-7; 7 bases map to TRBD2. After removal of 3 bases from V and 2 bases from J, the junction contained 8 bases not matched to a gene. The germline V gene has CDR1 SGDLS and CDR2 YYNGEE. This CDR3 has 15 residues. For the CDR3, the DNA is TGTGCCAGCAGCGAGGGGAGCGGGGCAACCTACGAGCAGTACTTC. The encoded protein is CASSEGSGATYEQYF.

The chain carries TRBV6-1 and TRBJ1-2, with D possibly matching TRBD1 (6 bases). Germline assignment: CDR1 MNHNS and CDR2 SASEGT. The CDR3 has 15 residues. V was cut by 4 bases and J by 6 bases, with 18 bases left in between. CDR3 residues: CASSARGGTLNGYTF. The CDR3 bases are TGTGCCAGCAGTGCCAGAGGCGGGACACTCAATGGCTACACCTTC.

V gene TRBV4-1 combines with J gene TRBJ1-5, with a tentative D call TRBD1 (5 bases). Germline V gene lookup returns CDR1 MGHRA and CDR2 YSYEKL. The V and J ends lost 0 bases and 7 bases respectively, with 13 bases between them. The CDR3 runs to 15 residues. The CDR3 DNA follows: TGCGCCAGCAGCCAAGAGGTAACGGGGGAGCAGCCCCAGCATTTT. Amino acids: CASSQEVTGEQPQHF.

This chain joins TRBV19 and TRBJ1-5; no clear D. Germline-derived CDR1 and CDR2 are LNHDA and SQIVND (reference sequence). V lost 5 bases to trimming and J lost 5 bases, with 10 bases between them. The CDR3 contains 13 residues. The CDR3, as DNA: TGTGCCAGTAGTTTGCAGGCTGATCAGCCCCAGCATTTT. Its translation: CASSLQADQPQHF.

The chain has TRBV6-5 and TRBJ1-6, with D possibly TRBD1 on 6 matching bases. The CDR3 covers 15 residues. The germline V gene has CDR1 MNHEY and CDR2 SVGAGI. Trimming removed 6 bases at V and 9 bases at J, with 18 bases between. The CDR3 sequence: CASSRGQPIGSPLHF. The DNA of the CDR3 is TGTGCCAGCAGCCGAGGACAGCCCATTGGTTCACCCCTCCACTTT.

This clone was observed once. The V gene is TRBV6-6, the J gene TRBJ1-5, with a weak D call TRBD1 (6 bases). The CDR3 spans 13 residues. V was cut by 3 bases and J by 7 bases, with 10 bases left in between. Per germline, CDR1 MNHNY and CDR2 SVGAGI (reference sequence). Here the CDR3 reads CASSYGGGQPQHF. Here the CDR3 DNA reads TGTGCCAGCAGTTATGGGGGGGGCCAGCCCCAGCATTTT.

This chain connects TRBV4-3 to TRBJ2-5; TRBD1 matches at 10 bases. The J call may not be correct, given that the DNA end is closer to TRBJ2-7. The CDR3 has 14 amino acids. Germline loops: CDR1 LGHNA, CDR2 YSLEER. CDR3 residues: CASSQKGQGTEQYF. The CDR3 nucleotides are TGCGCCAGCAGCCAGAAGGGACAGGGGACCGAGCAGTACTTC.

This chain connects TRBV6-5 to TRBJ2-5; 9 bases match TRBD2. The J segment lost 4 bases and the V segment lost 3 bases, leaving 6 bases of the junction unmatched. This CDR3 spans 15 amino acids. Germline loops: CDR1 MNHEY, CDR2 SVGAGI. The CDR3 protein is CASSYASGMRETQYF. The CDR3 nucleotides read TGTGCCAGCAGTTATGCTAGCGGGATGAGAGAGACCCAGTACTTC.

There are a few counts of this clone. The rearrangement joins TRBV6-1 to TRBJ1-5; possible D gene TRBD1, 5 bases. The V gene lost 0 bases and the J gene lost 7 bases, with 13 bases spanning the gap. Germline loops: CDR1 MNHNS, CDR2 SASEGT. The CDR3 length is 15 residues. The DNA for the CDR3 is TGTGCCAGCAGTGAAGCCGGGACCCCAGGCCAGCCCCAGCATTTT. Translation gives CASSEAGTPGQPQHF.

This chain links TRBV21-1 with TRBJ1-1; the DNA was not compared with TRBD1, the D call given in the table. TRBV21-1 is a pseudogene. The CDR3 consists of 14 residues. CDR3 DNA: TGTGCCAGCAGCTTGACAGGAATGAACACTGAAGCTTTCTTT. It specifies CASSLTGMNTEAFF.

In this sample, this clone turned up once. The chain uses TRBV30 and TRBJ1-2; D unresolved. CDR3 length: 13 residues. The V gene's germline CDR1 is GTSNPN and CDR2 SVGIG (reference sequence). The V end lost 8 bases, the J end lost 1 base, and 14 bases lay between the germline ends. The CDR3 DNA follows: TGTGCCCGGACCCCCCCCAGTAACTATGGCTACACCTTC. It is translated as CARTPPSNYGYTF. Together with reference TRBV30 and TRBJ1-2, the CDR3 gives the full variable domain: SQTIHQWPATLVQPVGSPLSLECTVEGTSNPNLYWYRQAAGRGLQLLFYSVGIGQISSEVPQNLSASRPQDRQFILSSKKLLLSDSGFYLCARTPPSNYGYTFGSGTRLTVV.

The chain uses TRBV28 and TRBJ2-3, with 11 bases lining up with TRBD2. With V trimmed by 9 bases and J by 0 bases, 8 bases remained unmatched. The CDR3 has 16 amino acids. The germline V gene has CDR1 MDHEN and CDR2 SYDVKM. CDR3 region: CASKSSGGGSTDTQYF. The CDR3 DNA follows: TGTGCCAGTAAGAGTAGCGGGGGGGGAAGCACAGATACGCAGTATTTT. Filled out from reference TRBV28 and TRBJ2-3, the complete variable domain reads DVKVTQSSRYLVKRTGEKVFLECVQDMDHENMFWYRQDPGLGLRLIYFSYDVKMKEKGDIPEGYSVSREKKERFSLILESASTNQTSMYLCASKSSGGGSTDTQYFGPGTRLTVL.